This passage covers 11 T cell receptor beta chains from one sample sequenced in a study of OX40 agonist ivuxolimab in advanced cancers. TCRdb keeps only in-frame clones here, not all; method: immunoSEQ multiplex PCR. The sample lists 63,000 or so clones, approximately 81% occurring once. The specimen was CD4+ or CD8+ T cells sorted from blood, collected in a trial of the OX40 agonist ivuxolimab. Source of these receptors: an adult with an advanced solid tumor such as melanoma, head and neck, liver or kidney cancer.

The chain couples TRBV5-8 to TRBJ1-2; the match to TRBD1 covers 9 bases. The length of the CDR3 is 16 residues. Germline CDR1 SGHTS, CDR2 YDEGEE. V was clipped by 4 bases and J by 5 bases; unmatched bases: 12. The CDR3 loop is CASSPSGTGNLYGYTF. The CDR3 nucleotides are TGTGCCAGCAGCCCCTCGGGGACAGGGAATCTATATGGCTACACCTTC.

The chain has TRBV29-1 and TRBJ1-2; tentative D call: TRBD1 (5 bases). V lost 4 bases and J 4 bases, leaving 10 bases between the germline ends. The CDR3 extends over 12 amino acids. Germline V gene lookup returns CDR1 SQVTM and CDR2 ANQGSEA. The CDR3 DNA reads TGCAGCGTTGGGGACGGCTTCTATGGCTACACCTTC. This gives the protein CSVGDGFYGYTF. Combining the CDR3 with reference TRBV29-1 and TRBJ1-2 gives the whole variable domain SAVISQKPSRDICQRGTSLTIQCQVDSQVTMMFWYRQQPGQSLTLIATANQGSEATYESGFVIDKFPISRPNLTFSTLTVSNMSPEDSSIYLCSVGDGFYGYTFGSGTRLTVV.

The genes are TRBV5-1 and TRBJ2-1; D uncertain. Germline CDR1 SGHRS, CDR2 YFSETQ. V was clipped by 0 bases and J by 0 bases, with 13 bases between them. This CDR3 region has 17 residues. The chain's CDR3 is CASSLAPPGSSYNEQFF. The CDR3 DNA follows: TGCGCCAGCAGCTTGGCCCCCCCAGGAAGCTCCTACAATGAGCAGTTCTTC.

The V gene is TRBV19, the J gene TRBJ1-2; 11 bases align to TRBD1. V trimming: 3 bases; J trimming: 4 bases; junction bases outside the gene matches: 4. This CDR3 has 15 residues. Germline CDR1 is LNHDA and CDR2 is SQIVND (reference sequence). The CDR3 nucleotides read TGTGCCAGTAGTATCCAGGGGACAGGGGGCTATGGCTACACCTTC. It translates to CASSIQGTGGYGYTF. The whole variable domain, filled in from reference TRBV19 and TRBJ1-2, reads DGGITQSPKYLFRKEGQNVTLSCEQNLNHDAMYWYRQDPGQGLRLIYYSQIVNDFQKGDIAEGYSVSREKKESFPLTVTSAQKNPTAFYLCASSIQGTGGYGYTFGSGTRLTVV.

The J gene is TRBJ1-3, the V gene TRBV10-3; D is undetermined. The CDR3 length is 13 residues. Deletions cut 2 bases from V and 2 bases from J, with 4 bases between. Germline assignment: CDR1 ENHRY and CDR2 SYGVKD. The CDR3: CAISETAGNTIYF. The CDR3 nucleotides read TGTGCCATCAGTGAGACAGCTGGAAACACCATATATTTT.

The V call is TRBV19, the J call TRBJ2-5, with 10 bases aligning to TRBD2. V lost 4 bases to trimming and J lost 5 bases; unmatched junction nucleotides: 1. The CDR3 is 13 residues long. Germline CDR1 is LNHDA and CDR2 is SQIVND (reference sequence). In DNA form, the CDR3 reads TGTGCCAGTAGTAATAGCGGGGGGGAGACCCAGTACTTC. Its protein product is CASSNSGGETQYF.

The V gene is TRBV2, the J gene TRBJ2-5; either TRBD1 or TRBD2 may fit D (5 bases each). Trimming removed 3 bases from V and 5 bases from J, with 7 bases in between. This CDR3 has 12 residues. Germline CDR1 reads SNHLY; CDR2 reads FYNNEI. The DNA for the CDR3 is TGTGCCAGCAGTGAGGGGGAGGAGACCCAGTACTTC. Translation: CASSEGEETQYF.

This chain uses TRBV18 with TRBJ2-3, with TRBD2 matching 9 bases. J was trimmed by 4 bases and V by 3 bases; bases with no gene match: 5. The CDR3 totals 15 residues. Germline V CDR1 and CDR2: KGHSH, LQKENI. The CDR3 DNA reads TGTGCCAGCTCACCCCGACTAGCGGAGTCAGATACGCAGTATTTT. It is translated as CASSPRLAESDTQYF. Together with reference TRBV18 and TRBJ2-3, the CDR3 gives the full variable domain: NAGVMQNPRHLVRRRGQEARLRCSPMKGHSHVYWYRQLPEEGLKFMVYLQKENIIDESGMPKERFSAEFPKEGPSILRIQQVVRGDSAAYFCASSPRLAESDTQYFGPGTRLTVL.

This CDR3 reads CASSFDRVYGYTF. In DNA, the CDR3 is TGTGCCAGCAGTTTCGACAGGGTCTATGGCTACACCTTC. The genes are TRBV7-9 and TRBJ1-2, with 7 bases aligning to TRBD1. V shed 6 bases, J shed 4 bases, and the junction held 5 bases outside the gene matches. In germline, CDR1 is SEHNR, CDR2 FQNEAQ (reference sequence). The CDR3 has 13 residues.

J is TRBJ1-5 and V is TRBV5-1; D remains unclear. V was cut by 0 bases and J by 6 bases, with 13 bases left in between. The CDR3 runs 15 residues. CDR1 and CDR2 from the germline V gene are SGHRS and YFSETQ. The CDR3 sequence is CASSLDGTSGQPQHF. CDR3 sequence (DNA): TGCGCCAGCAGCTTGGACGGCACATCTGGTCAGCCCCAGCATTTT.

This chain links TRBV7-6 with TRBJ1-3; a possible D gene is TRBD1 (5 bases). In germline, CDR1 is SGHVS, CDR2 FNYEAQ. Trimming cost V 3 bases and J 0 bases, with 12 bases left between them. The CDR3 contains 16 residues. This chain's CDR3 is CASSFPTGDSGNTIYF. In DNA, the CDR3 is TGTGCCAGCAGCTTCCCAACAGGAGACTCTGGAAACACCATATATTTT.